These T cell receptor beta chains were read from a single sample in a study of OX40 agonist ivuxolimab in advanced cancers. Libraries were prepared by immunoSEQ multiplex PCR; TCRdb keeps only in-frame clonotypes and omits some of them. Among about 77,000 clones listed, 65% to 85% were seen once. This specimen was CD4+ or CD8+ T cells sorted from blood, taken in a trial of the OX40 agonist ivuxolimab. The receptors were gathered from an adult with an advanced solid tumor such as melanoma, head and neck, liver or kidney cancer. CDR3s leave out the opening cysteine and the closing phenylalanine or tryptophan. Clone size, where shown, is once, few, many, or a class for clones that have expanded.

size | V | CDR3
NA | TRBV7-9 | ASSSDGRGTEAF
NA | TRBV5-4 | ASSPDDRDRDEKLF
once | TRBV18 | ASSFTESGENTEAF
NA | TRBV11-2 | ASSFTDRNQPQH
NA | TRBV10-3 | AIRGSLNTEAF
few | TRBV6-4 | ASSDGGDTGELF
NA | TRBV7-9 | ASSNRGPFSSTDTQY
NA | TRBV27 | ASSPLLTSGRALGELF
NA | TRBV19 | ASNPRTVPRANVLT
NA | TRBV7-2 | ASSFVGTSGSTDTQY